This T cell receptor beta chain was retrieved from a study of blood T cell repertoires in COVID-19. Study context: COVID-19 samples from acute and convalescent phases originated in the United States, Italy and Spain. T cells, B-cell-depleted T cells, or PBMCs supplied cDNA or gDNA.

Per the original methods: By means of reference gene primer amplification, nucleated cell counts were estimated. The method was immunoSEQ multiplex PCR; TCRdb's version includes in-frame clones alone and lacks a portion of them. The V and J calls and the clone size are those of that table, but D and trimming were determined from the DNA. This sample has approximately 150,000 clones, with around 83% found just once. Germline V gene data show CDR1 as SGHAT and CDR2 as FQNNGV. The ends lost 0 bases at V and 3 bases at J; junction bases unmatched: 12. There are 19 residues in the CDR3. The chain employs TRBV11-2 and TRBJ2-7; 12 nucleotides agree with TRBD2. Sequencing used peripheral blood. The receptor comes from a human donor with acute or convalescent COVID-19. The donor label of this sample is uncertain. CDR3 loop: CASSLEVFETSGRLYEQYV. As DNA, the CDR3 is TGTGCCAGCAGCTTAGAAGTCTTCGAGACTAGCGGGAGACTCTACGAGCAGTACGTC.